Below, 17 T cell receptor beta chains from the same sample are listed, as sequenced in a study of blood T cell repertoires in COVID-19. The assay was immunoSEQ multiplex PCR, and TCRdb's table has in-frame clones only and misses some. The sample contains some 110,000 clones, around 84% of which appear only once. The sequencing input was peripheral blood. The receptor set was obtained from a man in his 60s with acute or convalescent COVID-19.

Only one count was recorded for this clone. The chain combines TRBV10-3 with TRBJ2-1; 9 nucleotides agree with TRBD1. J lost 7 bases, V lost 7 bases, and 11 bases had no gene match. The CDR3 extends over 15 amino acids. The V gene's germline CDR1 is ENHRY and CDR2 SYGVKD. The CDR3 loop is CAIKTGTGFVNEQFF. In DNA form, the CDR3 reads TGTGCCATCAAAACCGGGACAGGGTTCGTTAATGAGCAGTTCTTC.

The gene calls are TRBV19 and TRBJ1-1; D gene ambiguous. Germline V gene sequence: CDR1 LNHDA, CDR2 SQIVND (reference sequence). V gave up 6 bases and J gave up 11 bases, with 16 bases separating them. The CDR3 sequence is 12 residues long. As DNA, the CDR3 is TGTGCCAGTAGCCAAAATAGGATGGAGGCTTTCTTT. It codes for CASSQNRMEAFF.

This clone was picked up many times. This rearrangement joins TRBV19 to TRBJ2-1; no firm D call. This CDR3 contains 13 residues. Germline CDR1 reads LNHDA; CDR2 reads SQIVND (reference sequence). Trimming removed 5 bases at V and 9 bases at J, with 14 bases between. The CDR3 sequence: CASSFLGLGEQFF. CDR3 DNA: TGTGCCAGTAGTTTCCTAGGTCTCGGTGAGCAGTTCTTC.

The CDR3 protein is CASSTGQGARTEAFF. In DNA, the CDR3 is TGTGCCAGCAGCACGGGACAGGGGGCGAGGACTGAAGCTTTCTTT. The chain has TRBV5-4 and TRBJ1-1; 12 nucleotides agree with TRBD1. This CDR3 region has 15 residues. The germline V gene has CDR1 SGHNT and CDR2 YYREEE (reference sequence). J was trimmed by 5 bases and V by 4 bases; bases with no gene match: 6.

The V gene is TRBV21-1, the J gene TRBJ2-1; TRBD2, as called in the table, went unchecked against the DNA. TRBV21-1 constitutes a pseudogene. This CDR3 comprises 19 residues. CDR3 sequence (DNA): TGTGCCAGCAGCAAAGGAGGCGGGAAACTAGGGACTGGGTACAATGAGCAGTTCTTC. Its protein is CASSKGGGKLGTGYNEQFF.

There are a few counts of this clone. The rearrangement joins TRBV7-9 to TRBJ1-5; D possibly corresponds to TRBD1 (5 bases). From germline, CDR1 is SEHNR and CDR2 FQNEAQ (reference sequence). Trimming pared 6 bases from V and 4 bases from J, leaving 13 bases between. The CDR3 runs 14 residues. Here the CDR3 reads CASSQGRGNQPQHF. The DNA for the CDR3 is TGTGCCAGCAGTCAAGGGAGGGGAAATCAGCCCCAGCATTTT.

The chain has TRBV28 and TRBJ1-5; D uncertain. The V end lost 2 bases, the J end lost 1 base, and 12 bases lay between the germline ends. This CDR3 comprises 16 residues. Germline V gene data show CDR1 as MDHEN and CDR2 as SYDVKM. The CDR3 DNA reads as TGTGCCAGCAGTTTACTCTCCGGGATCAGCAATCAGCCCCAGCATTTT. This encodes CASSLLSGISNQPQHF.

This clone was found a few times. The chain recombines TRBV7-8 with TRBJ2-3, with TRBD2 as a possible D gene (5 bases). V shed 1 base and J shed 4 bases, with 12 bases lying between them. CDR1 and CDR2 (germline): SGHVS, FQNEAQ. CDR3 length: 15 residues. CDR3 bases: TGTGCCAGCAGCTTAGTAGGGCTAGCCCCAGATACGCAGTATTTT. It codes for CASSLVGLAPDTQYF.

This clone showed up just once. The V gene is TRBV12-5, the J gene TRBJ2-5, with TRBD2 matching over 10 bases. J was trimmed by 5 bases and V by 4 bases; bases with no gene match: 7. Germline values: CDR1 LGHNT, CDR2 FRNRAP. This CDR3 comprises 15 residues. CDR3 protein: CASGSLAGAGETQYF. CDR3 nucleotides: TGTGCTAGTGGTTCTCTAGCGGGAGCTGGGGAGACCCAGTACTTC.

V gene TRBV18 combines with J gene TRBJ2-1; D might be TRBD2 (6 bases). The CDR3 totals 16 residues. CDR1 KGHSH and CDR2 LQKENI come from the germline V gene. The V end lost 0 bases, the J end lost 7 bases, and 16 bases lay between the germline ends. CDR3 sequence: CASSPPSGGNSNEQFF. CDR3 nucleotide sequence: TGTGCCAGCTCACCACCCTCTGGAGGGAATTCAAATGAGCAGTTCTTC. Full variable domain (missing parts from reference TRBV18 and TRBJ2-1): NAGVMQNPRHLVRRRGQEARLRCSPMKGHSHVYWYRQLPEEGLKFMVYLQKENIIDESGMPKERFSAEFPKEGPSILRIQQVVRGDSAAYFCASSPPSGGNSNEQFFGPGTRLTVL.

The chain employs TRBV10-2 and TRBJ2-7; tentative D call: TRBD2 (6 bases). V lost 5 bases, J lost 2 bases, and 13 bases lay in between. The CDR3 totals 14 residues. CDR1 and CDR2 from the germline V gene are WSHSY and SAAADI. The DNA of the CDR3 is TGCGCCAGCAGTTCAGGACTAACAACCTACGAGCAGTACTTC. Encoded protein: CASSSGLTTYEQYF.

The V and J genes are TRBV5-6 and TRBJ2-5; TRBD1 might be the D (6 bases). Trimming shortened V by 4 bases and J by 1 base, and 17 bases separated the two germline ends. CDR1 and CDR2 (germline): SGHDT, YYEEEE. The CDR3 runs 16 residues. The DNA of the CDR3 is TGTGCCAGCAGCCATACCATACAGGGCTTCCAAGAGACCCAGTACTTC. As protein: CASSHTIQGFQETQYF.

In regard to this clone: This CDR3 is also generated by other DNA sequences in the sample. The CDR3 bases are TGTGCCAGCAGCTCCTCCGGACAGGCCTACGAGCAGTACGTC. Residues: CASSSSGQAYEQYV. This chain joins TRBV7-9 and TRBJ2-7, with 7 bases that match TRBD1. Per germline, CDR1 SEHNR and CDR2 FQNEAQ (reference sequence). J was trimmed by 2 bases and V by 4 bases; bases with no gene match: 5. This CDR3 is built from 14 residues.

The chain couples TRBV5-1 to TRBJ1-5, with 9 bases identical to TRBD1. CDR3 length: 15 amino acids. The germline CDR1 and CDR2 sequences are SGHRS and YFSETQ. V lost 4 bases to trimming and J lost 4 bases; unmatched junction nucleotides: 6. CDR3 sequence (DNA): TGCGCCAGCAGCGCTGGGACAGGGTGGAATCAGCCCCAGCATTTT. This encodes CASSAGTGWNQPQHF.

V and J are TRBV11-3 and TRBJ2-2; a possible D gene is TRBD1 (6 bases). This CDR3 is built from 14 residues. Trimming took off 5 bases at V and 4 bases at J, with 11 bases between the two ends. Germline CDR1 is SGHNT and CDR2 is YENEEA. The CDR3 DNA sequence: TGTGCCAGCAGCGCGGTCAGGGGCACCGGGGAGCTGTTTTTT. Protein product: CASSAVRGTGELFF.

The chain links TRBV24-1 to TRBJ1-1; tentative D call: TRBD1 (5 bases). CDR3 length equals 14 residues. Germline CDR1 is KGHDR and CDR2 is SFDVKD. V was pared by 3 bases and J by 4 bases, with 11 bases between. Here the CDR3 reads CATSDGAFATEAFF. CDR3 sequence (DNA): TGTGCCACCAGTGATGGGGCTTTCGCCACTGAAGCTTTCTTT.

The chain recombines TRBV5-1 with TRBJ1-1; 8 bases agree with TRBD1. CDR1 SGHRS and CDR2 YFSETQ come from the germline V gene. V dropped 1 base and J dropped 0; count of bases not matched to a gene: 5. This CDR3 contains 16 residues. This chain's CDR3 is CASSLHGQGLNTEAFF. The CDR3, as DNA: TGCGCCAGCAGCTTGCATGGACAGGGACTGAACACTGAAGCTTTCTTT.